The clone carrying this TCR beta chain was detected only once. Its antigen remains unidentified. The sample is drawn from a study of graft-versus-host responses after intestinal transplantation. Background on the study: Induction using anti-thymocyte globulin, followed by tacrolimus and steroids for two to four years, was given to all recipients. General study results and limits: In patients with graft-donor T cell macrochimerism, allograft graft-versus-host to host-versus-graft clonal ratios were high. GvH clone levels peaked in circulation, and this peak was associated with early post-transplant HvG declines. Recipient marrow showed GvH clones, some seen first in ileum or blood.

Profiling relied on immunoSEQ multiplex PCR, and the TCRdb table lists in-frame clones only, not all of them. The sample lists over 40,000 clones, 95% occurring once. The CDR3 loop spans 13 amino acids. V gave up 5 bases and J gave up 8 bases, with 13 bases separating them. Germline lookup yields CDR1 SEHNR and CDR2 FQNEAQ (reference sequence). The specimen was unstimulated CD8+ T cells sorted from spleen or lymph node cells, collected before transplant. This TCR was sampled from a human donor who was the organ donor for an intestinal transplant. The chain joins TRBV7-9 to TRBJ2-1; unclear D gene. Here the CDR3 reads CASSLPAGDEQFF. CDR3 nucleotides: TGTGCCAGCAGCCTACCCGCCGGCGATGAGCAGTTCTTC.